Listed here are 21 T cell receptor beta chains from one sample, sequenced in a study of T cell responses to AZD1222 COVID-19 vaccine. The protocol was immunoSEQ multiplex PCR, while the TCRdb copy is restricted to in-frame clones and leaves out a portion. The table shows 60,000 to 90,000 clones, with around 87% occurring only once. The input for sequencing was peripheral blood, taken 28 days after the second AZD1222 dose. The origin of the receptors is an adult who received the AZD1222 COVID-19 vaccine.

The chain has TRBV6-4 and TRBJ1-2; D gene ambiguous. CDR1 is MRHNA, CDR2 SNTAGT, per germline. Deletions cut 4 bases from V and 7 bases from J, with 13 bases between. The CDR3 covers 13 residues. CDR3 DNA sequence: TGTGCCAGCAGTGCGGAAGGAGTCTCTGGCTACACCTTC. It specifies CASSAEGVSGYTF.

This clone was seen just once. This chain connects TRBV6-5 to TRBJ1-2; no reliable D call. The CDR3 extends over 14 amino acids. Germline V CDR1 and CDR2: MNHEY, SVGAGI. V lost 6 bases and J 0 bases, leaving 11 bases between the germline ends. CDR3 protein: CASRRHTANYGYTF. DNA for the CDR3: TGTGCCAGCAGGCGACACACCGCTAACTATGGCTACACCTTC.

This chain links TRBV4-1 with TRBJ1-5, with D maybe TRBD1 (5 bases). The CDR3 spans 15 residues. The germline V and J ends were trimmed by 1 base and 5 bases, with 12 bases remaining between them. Germline CDR1 MGHRA, CDR2 YSYEKL. The CDR3, as DNA: TGCGCCAGCAGCCAAGTGGCAGGGTGGGATCAGCCCCAGCATTTT. Residues: CASSQVAGWDQPQHF.

The chain has TRBV2 and TRBJ2-7, with 8 positions matching TRBD1. The CDR3 loop spans 14 amino acids. Germline CDR1 reads SNHLY; CDR2 reads FYNNEI. V lost 6 bases to trimming and J lost 0 bases; unmatched junction nucleotides: 4. The CDR3 protein is CASRPGTGSYEQYF. CDR3 sequence (DNA): TGTGCCAGCAGGCCCGGGACAGGCTCCTACGAGCAGTACTTC.

J is TRBJ1-5 and V is TRBV7-2; 7 positions agree with TRBD1. V lost 5 bases to trimming and J lost 6 bases; unmatched junction nucleotides: 7. Germline V gene sequence: CDR1 SGHTA, CDR2 FQGNSA. The CDR3 consists of 14 residues. Here the CDR3 reads CASSLRQGGQPQHF. CDR3 nucleotides: TGTGCCAGCAGCCTACGACAGGGCGGTCAGCCCCAGCATTTT.

The chain joins TRBV6-5 to TRBJ1-1, with a possible D match to TRBD1 (6 bases). CDR3 size: 13 residues. Trimming cost V 11 bases and J 3 bases, with 16 bases left between them. Per the germline V gene, CDR1 is MNHEY and CDR2 is SVGAGI. The CDR3 coding sequence is TGTGCCGGACAACAGGGTAGGGACACTGAAGCTTTCTTT. This encodes CAGQQGRDTEAFF.

The chain employs TRBV6-2 or TRBV6-3 and TRBJ2-1; 8 nucleotides match TRBD2. This CDR3 contains 15 residues. Germline-derived CDR1 and CDR2 are MNHEY and SVGEGT. V lost 4 bases to trimming and J lost 4 bases; unmatched junction nucleotides: 6. In DNA form, the CDR3 reads TGTGCCAGCAGTTTTTCGCTAGCGGGTTACAATGAGCAGTTCTTC. It translates to CASSFSLAGYNEQFF.

V usage is TRBV2 and J usage is TRBJ1-1; 8 positions agree with TRBD1. This CDR3 is 13 amino acids long. With 10 bases clipped from V and 0 bases from J, the junction kept 4 bases outside the gene matches. CDR1 is SNHLY, CDR2 FYNNEI, per germline. CDR3 nucleotide sequence: TGTGCCACGAGACAGGGGCTGAACACTGAAGCTTTCTTT. Its protein is CATRQGLNTEAFF.

The rearrangement links TRBV14 to TRBJ1-4; a weak D match, TRBD1 (5 bases). This CDR3 is built from 15 residues. The germline V and J ends were trimmed by 4 bases and 3 bases, with 12 bases remaining between them. Germline V gene sequence: CDR1 SGHDN, CDR2 FVKESK. This chain's CDR3 is CASSRGAAANEKLFF. CDR3 nucleotide sequence: TGTGCCAGCAGCCGAGGGGCTGCGGCTAATGAAAAACTGTTTTTT.

The genes are TRBV18 and TRBJ1-1, with a tentative D call TRBD1 (5 bases). V shed 3 bases and J shed 2 bases, with 13 bases lying between them. The CDR3 runs to 15 residues. CDR1 and CDR2 (germline): KGHSH, LQKENI. In nucleotides, the CDR3 is TGTGCCAGCTCACCCCTCCAGGGACCAAACACTGAAGCTTTCTTT. This encodes CASSPLQGPNTEAFF.

The chain recombines TRBV5-4 with TRBJ2-3, with 9 bases identical to TRBD2. The CDR3 loop spans 17 amino acids. Germline V gives CDR1 SGHNT, CDR2 YYREEE (reference sequence). V shed 1 base, J shed 2 bases, and the junction held 8 bases outside the gene matches. Here the CDR3 reads CASSLYRGGANTDTQYF. CDR3 in DNA: TGTGCCAGCAGCTTGTACCGCGGGGGGGCCAACACAGATACGCAGTATTTT.

This chain connects TRBV28 to TRBJ1-2; D remains unclear. V lost 1 base and J lost 2, with 11 bases in between. This CDR3 comprises 15 residues. CDR1 is MDHEN, CDR2 SYDVKM, per germline. CDR3 protein: CASSLSPVYNYGYTF. The DNA of the CDR3 is TGTGCCAGCAGTTTATCCCCTGTGTACAACTATGGCTACACCTTC.

This clone was counted only a few times. This chain connects TRBV11-2 to TRBJ2-1; D is ambiguous. The V gene lost 5 bases and the J gene lost 6 bases, with 8 bases spanning the gap. Germline loops: CDR1 SGHAT, CDR2 FQNNGV. The CDR3 spans 12 residues. The CDR3 coding sequence is TGTGCCAGCAGCGTCCACGGCAATGAGCAGTTCTTC. Translating it yields CASSVHGNEQFF.

The chain uses TRBV11-3 and TRBJ2-2; D unclear. The CDR3 has 13 amino acids. Germline CDR1 is SGHNT and CDR2 is YENEEA. Trimming removed 2 bases from V and 2 bases from J, with 3 bases in between. CDR3: CASSLSNTGELFF. For the CDR3, the DNA is TGTGCCAGCAGCTTATCAAACACCGGGGAGCTGTTTTTT.

This clone has only a few counts. The chain links TRBV12-3 or TRBV12-4 to TRBJ2-2; D may be TRBD2 (5 bases). V was shortened by 6 bases and J by 5 bases, with 10 bases between the two germline ends. CDR3 length: 13 residues. As DNA, the CDR3 is TGTGCCAGCAGGGTAATAGCGACCGGGGAGCTGTTTTTT. Its translation is CASRVIATGELFF.

The count of this clone is one. This rearrangement joins TRBV14 to TRBJ1-3, with unresolved D. This CDR3 comprises 16 residues. Trimming pared 0 bases from V and 0 bases from J, leaving 9 bases between. Germline values: CDR1 SGHDN, CDR2 FVKESK. The DNA of the CDR3 is TGTGCCAGCAGCCAAGAGAATGGCCGCTCTGGAAACACCATATATTTT. As protein: CASSQENGRSGNTIYF. The full variable domain, rest sourced from reference TRBV14 and TRBJ1-3, is EAGVTQFPSHSVIEKGQTVTLRCDPISGHDNLYWYRRVMGKEIKFLLHFVKESKQDESGMPNNRFLAERTGGTYSTLKVQPAELEDSGVYFCASSQENGRSGNTIYFGEGSWLTVV.

V gene TRBV11-2 combines with J gene TRBJ1-1; D uncertain. The CDR3 consists of 14 residues. From germline, CDR1 is SGHAT and CDR2 FQNNGV. The V and J ends lost 4 bases and 4 bases respectively, with 13 bases between them. The CDR3 DNA follows: TGTGCCAGCAGCTGGGGTGGTGGGAGCACTGAAGCTTTCTTT. This sequence encodes CASSWGGGSTEAFF.

The chain employs TRBV13 and TRBJ1-2; 7 bases are shared with TRBD1. Trimming cost V 7 bases and J 3 bases; bases outside gene matches: 8. The CDR3 contains 14 residues. The germline CDR1 and CDR2 sequences are PRHDT and FYEKMQ (reference sequence). The CDR3 sequence is CASTFGDRDYGYTF. CDR3 nucleotide sequence: TGTGCCAGCACCTTTGGCGACAGGGACTATGGCTACACCTTC.

The V gene is TRBV2, the J gene TRBJ2-2, with TRBD2 matching over 8 bases. The germline V gene has CDR1 SNHLY and CDR2 FYNNEI. CDR3 size: 14 residues. Germline trimming cut 8 bases from V and 7 bases from J; bases unmatched to any gene: 9. Here the CDR3 DNA reads TGTGCCAGCGGAAGAAATAGCGGGATCGGGGAGCTGTTTTTT. Translating gives CASGRNSGIGELFF.

The rearrangement uses TRBV7-2 and TRBJ2-1; tentative D call: TRBD2 (5 bases). This CDR3 is 14 amino acids long. Trimming removed 5 bases from V and 12 bases from J, with 20 bases in between. CDR1 SGHTA and CDR2 FQGNSA come from the germline V gene. The CDR3 region is CASSPSHSSLGQFF. In DNA, the CDR3 is TGTGCCAGCAGCCCTAGCCATTCGAGTCTGGGGCAGTTCTTC.

The chain joins TRBV27 to TRBJ1-2; D is perhaps TRBD1 (5 bases). The CDR3 runs 15 residues. V lost 2 bases and J lost 3, with 13 bases in between. CDR1 and CDR2 (germline): MNHEY, SMNVEV (reference sequence). This CDR3 reads CASSLAPGRDYGYTF. As DNA, the CDR3 is TGTGCCAGCAGTTTAGCCCCGGGGCGAGACTATGGCTACACCTTC.